This T cell receptor beta chain was obtained from a study of CXCR3-negative and CXCR3-positive naive CD8 T cells. Libraries were UMI-labeled 5' RACE TRB cDNA. From its re-call of the 5' RACE reads, TCRdb lists each CDR3 protein once, without DNA. The sample table sets out roughly 25,000 distinct CDR3 sequences. All CD8+ T cell subsets were sorted in triplicate at around 330,000 cells each. The CDR3 spans 13 residues. Germline values: CDR1 MDHEN, CDR2 SYDVKM. The chain combines TRBV28 with TRBJ2-5. Sequenced material: naive CXCR3- CD8+ T cells from blood. Subset indicated: CD45RO-CCR7+CD27+CD95- naive CD8+ T cells lacking CXCR3 (TNR3-). The TCR comes from a human donor in good health. Some clones in this sample may be carry-over from other donors' samples. CDR3 loop: CASSSHAEETQYF. The complete variable domain, with remaining parts taken from reference TRBV28 and TRBJ2-5, reads DVKVTQSSRYLVKRTGEKVFLECVQDMDHENMFWYRQDPGLGLRLIYFSYDVKMKEKGDIPEGYSVSREKKERFSLILESASTNQTSMYLCASSSHAEETQYFGPGTRLLVL.